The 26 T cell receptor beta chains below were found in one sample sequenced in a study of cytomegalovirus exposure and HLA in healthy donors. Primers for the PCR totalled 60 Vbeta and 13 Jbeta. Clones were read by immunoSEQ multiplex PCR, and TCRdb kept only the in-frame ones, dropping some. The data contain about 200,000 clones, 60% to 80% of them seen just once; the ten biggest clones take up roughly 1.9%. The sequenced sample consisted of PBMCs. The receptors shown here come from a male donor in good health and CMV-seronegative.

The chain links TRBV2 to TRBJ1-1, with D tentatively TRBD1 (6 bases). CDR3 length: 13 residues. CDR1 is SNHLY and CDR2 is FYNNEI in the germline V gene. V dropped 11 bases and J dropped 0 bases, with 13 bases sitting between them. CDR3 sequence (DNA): TGTGCCTGTCGACAGGACCTGAACACTGAAGCTTTCTTT. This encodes CACRQDLNTEAFF.

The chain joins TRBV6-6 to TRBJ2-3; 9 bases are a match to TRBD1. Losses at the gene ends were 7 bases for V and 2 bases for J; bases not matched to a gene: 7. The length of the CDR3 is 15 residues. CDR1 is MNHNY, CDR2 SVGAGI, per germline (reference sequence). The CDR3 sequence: CASTNRGHSTDTQYF. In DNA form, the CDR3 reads TGTGCCAGCACCAACAGGGGGCATTCCACAGATACGCAGTATTTT.

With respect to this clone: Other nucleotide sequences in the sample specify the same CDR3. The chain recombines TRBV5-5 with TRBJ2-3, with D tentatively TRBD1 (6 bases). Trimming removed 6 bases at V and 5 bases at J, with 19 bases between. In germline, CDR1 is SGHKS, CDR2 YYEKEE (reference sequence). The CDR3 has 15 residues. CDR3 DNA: TGTGCCAGCACCTCTGGGCTAGCAGGGGTAGATACGCAGTATTTT. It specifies CASTSGLAGVDTQYF.

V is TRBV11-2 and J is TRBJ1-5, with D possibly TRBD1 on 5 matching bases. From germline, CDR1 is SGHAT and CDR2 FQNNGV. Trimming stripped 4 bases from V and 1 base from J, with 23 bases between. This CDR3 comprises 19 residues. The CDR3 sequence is CASSWSSEGRTGSNQPQHF. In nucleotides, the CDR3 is TGTGCCAGCAGCTGGTCTTCGGAGGGGCGAACGGGAAGCAATCAGCCCCAGCATTTT.

CDR3 in amino acids: CASSPGGILSGNTIYF. The DNA of the CDR3 is TGCGCCAGCAGCCCCGGGGGGATACTCTCTGGAAACACCATATATTTT. This rearrangement joins TRBV4-3 to TRBJ1-3, with a weak D call TRBD1 (5 bases). V was pared by 4 bases and J by 0 bases, with 13 bases between. The V gene's germline CDR1 is LGHNA and CDR2 YSLEER. The CDR3 has 16 amino acids.

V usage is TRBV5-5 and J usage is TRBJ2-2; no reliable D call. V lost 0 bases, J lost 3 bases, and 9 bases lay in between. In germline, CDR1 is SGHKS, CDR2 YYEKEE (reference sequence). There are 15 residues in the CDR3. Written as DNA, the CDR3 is TGTGCCAGCAGCTTGGGTAGTACGGACACCGGGGAGCTGTTTTTT. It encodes CASSLGSTDTGELFF. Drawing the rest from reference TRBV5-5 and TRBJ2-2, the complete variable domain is DAGVTQSPTHLIKTRGQQVTLRCSPISGHKSVSWYQQVLGQGPQFIFQYYEKEERGRGNFPDRFSARQFPNYSSELNVNALLLGDSALYLCASSLGSTDTGELFFGEGSRLTVL.

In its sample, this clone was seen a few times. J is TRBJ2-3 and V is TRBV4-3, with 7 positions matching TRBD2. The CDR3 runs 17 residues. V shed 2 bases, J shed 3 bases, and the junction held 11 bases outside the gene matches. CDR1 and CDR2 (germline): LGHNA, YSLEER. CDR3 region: CASSQTSGAEGTDTQYF. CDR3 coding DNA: TGCGCCAGCAGCCAAACAAGCGGGGCGGAGGGTACAGATACGCAGTATTTT.

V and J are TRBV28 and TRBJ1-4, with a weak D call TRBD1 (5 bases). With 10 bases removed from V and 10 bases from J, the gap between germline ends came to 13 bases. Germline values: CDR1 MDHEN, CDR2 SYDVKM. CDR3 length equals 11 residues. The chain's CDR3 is CAITQGGKLFF. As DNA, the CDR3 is TGTGCCATCACCCAGGGCGGAAAACTGTTTTTT.

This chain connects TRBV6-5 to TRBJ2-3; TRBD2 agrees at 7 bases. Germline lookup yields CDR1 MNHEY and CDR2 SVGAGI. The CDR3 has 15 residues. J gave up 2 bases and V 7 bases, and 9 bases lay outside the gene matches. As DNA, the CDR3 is TGTGCCAGCACCAAACGGCGGGGGTTCACAGATACGCAGTATTTT. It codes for CASTKRRGFTDTQYF.

The chain's CDR3 is CASSTGLAAEQYF. CDR3 DNA sequence: TGCGCCAGCAGCACGGGACTAGCGGCCGAGCAGTACTTC. The chain is built from TRBV5-1 and TRBJ2-7, with TRBD2 matching over 11 bases. The V and J ends lost 4 bases and 6 bases, in that order; junction bases with no gene match: 3. The CDR3 spans 13 residues. The germline V gene has CDR1 SGHRS and CDR2 YFSETQ.

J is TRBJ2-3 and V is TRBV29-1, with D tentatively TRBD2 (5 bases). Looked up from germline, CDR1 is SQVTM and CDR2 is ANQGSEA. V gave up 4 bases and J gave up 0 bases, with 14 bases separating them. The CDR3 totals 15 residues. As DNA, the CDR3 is TGCAGCGTTGTAATTCCTAGCCCGAGCACAGATACGCAGTATTTT. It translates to CSVVIPSPSTDTQYF.

CDR3 sequence (DNA): TGTGCCAGCAGTTACCGAGGCTCACCCCTCCACTTT. Translated, it gives CASSYRGSPLHF. This sequence joins TRBV6-6 and TRBJ1-6; D is unresolved. V dropped 2 bases and J dropped 10 bases, with 6 bases sitting between them. This CDR3 has 12 amino acids. CDR1 and CDR2 from the germline V gene are MNHNY and SVGAGI (reference sequence).

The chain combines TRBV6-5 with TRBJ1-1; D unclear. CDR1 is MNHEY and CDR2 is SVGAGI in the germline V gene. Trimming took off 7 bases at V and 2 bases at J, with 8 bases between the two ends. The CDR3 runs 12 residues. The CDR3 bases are TGTGCCAGCACCCGGGGAAACACTGAAGCTTTCTTT. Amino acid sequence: CASTRGNTEAFF.

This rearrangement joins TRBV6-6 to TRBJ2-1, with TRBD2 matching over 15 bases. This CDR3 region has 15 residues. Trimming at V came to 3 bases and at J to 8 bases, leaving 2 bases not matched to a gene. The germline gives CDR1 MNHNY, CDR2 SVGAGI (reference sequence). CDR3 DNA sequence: TGTGCCAGCAGTTATGGACTAGCGGGAGGGGATGAGCAGTTCTTC. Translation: CASSYGLAGGDEQFF.

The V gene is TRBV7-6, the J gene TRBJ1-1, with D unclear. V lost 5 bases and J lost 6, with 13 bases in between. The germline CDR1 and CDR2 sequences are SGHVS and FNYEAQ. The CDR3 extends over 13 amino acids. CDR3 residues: CASSPRLGAEAFF. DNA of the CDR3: TGTGCCAGCAGCCCGCGACTCGGAGCTGAAGCTTTCTTT.

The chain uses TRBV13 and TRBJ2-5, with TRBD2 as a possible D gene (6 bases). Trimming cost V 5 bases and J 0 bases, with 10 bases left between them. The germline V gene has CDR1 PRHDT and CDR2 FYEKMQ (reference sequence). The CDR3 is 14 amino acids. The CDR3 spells CASSHSGDQETQYF. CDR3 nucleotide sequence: TGTGCCAGCAGCCACTCGGGGGACCAAGAGACCCAGTACTTC.

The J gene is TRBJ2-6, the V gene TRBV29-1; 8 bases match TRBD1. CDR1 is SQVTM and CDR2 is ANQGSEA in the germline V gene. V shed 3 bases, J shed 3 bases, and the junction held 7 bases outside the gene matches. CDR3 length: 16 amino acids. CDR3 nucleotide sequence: TGCAGCGTTGACTTGAGGACAGGGAATGGGGCCAACGTCCTGACTTTC. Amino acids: CSVDLRTGNGANVLTF. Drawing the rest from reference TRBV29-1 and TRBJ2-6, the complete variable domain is SAVISQKPSRDICQRGTSLTIQCQVDSQVTMMFWYRQQPGQSLTLIATANQGSEATYESGFVIDKFPISRPNLTFSTLTVSNMSPEDSSIYLCSVDLRTGNGANVLTFGAGSRLTVL.

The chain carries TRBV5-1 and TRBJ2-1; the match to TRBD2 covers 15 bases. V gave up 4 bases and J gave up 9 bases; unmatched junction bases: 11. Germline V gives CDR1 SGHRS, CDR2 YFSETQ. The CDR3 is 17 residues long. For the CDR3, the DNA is TGCGCCAGCAGCACGGTTGGACTAGCGGGGGGGCCGGGTGAGCAGTTCTTC. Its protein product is CASSTVGLAGGPGEQFF.

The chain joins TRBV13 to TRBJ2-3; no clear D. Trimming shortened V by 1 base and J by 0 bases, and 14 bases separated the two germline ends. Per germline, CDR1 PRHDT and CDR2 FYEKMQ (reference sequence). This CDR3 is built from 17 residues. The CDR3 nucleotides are TGTGCCAGCAGCTTAGTGGTTACAGCCACTAGCACAGATACGCAGTATTTT. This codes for CASSLVVTATSTDTQYF. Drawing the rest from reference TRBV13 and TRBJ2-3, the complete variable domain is AAGVIQSPRHLIKEKRETATLKCYPIPRHDTVYWYQQGPGQDPQFLISFYEKMQSDKGSIPDRFSAQQFSDYHSELNMSSLELGDSALYFCASSLVVTATSTDTQYFGPGTRLTVL.

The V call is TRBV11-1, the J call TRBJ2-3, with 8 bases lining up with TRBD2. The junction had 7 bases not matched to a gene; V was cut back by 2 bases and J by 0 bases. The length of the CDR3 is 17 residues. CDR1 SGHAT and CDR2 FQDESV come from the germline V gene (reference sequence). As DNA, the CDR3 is TGTGCCAGCAGCTTACCCGGACTAGCAGTTAGCACAGATACGCAGTATTTT. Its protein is CASSLPGLAVSTDTQYF.

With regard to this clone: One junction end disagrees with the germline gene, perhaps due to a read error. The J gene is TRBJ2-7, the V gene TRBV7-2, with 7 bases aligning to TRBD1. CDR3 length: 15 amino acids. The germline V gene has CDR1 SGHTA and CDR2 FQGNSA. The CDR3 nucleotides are TGTGCCAGCAGCTTAGCACTGACAGGGAACTACGGGCAGTACTTC. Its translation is CASSLALTGNYGQYF.

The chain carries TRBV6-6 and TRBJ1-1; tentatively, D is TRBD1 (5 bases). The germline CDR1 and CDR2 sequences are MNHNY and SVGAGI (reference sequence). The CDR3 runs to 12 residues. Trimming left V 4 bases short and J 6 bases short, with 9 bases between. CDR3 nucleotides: TGTGCCAGCAGTTCCAGGGTCGCTGAAGCTTTCTTT. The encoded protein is CASSSRVAEAFF.

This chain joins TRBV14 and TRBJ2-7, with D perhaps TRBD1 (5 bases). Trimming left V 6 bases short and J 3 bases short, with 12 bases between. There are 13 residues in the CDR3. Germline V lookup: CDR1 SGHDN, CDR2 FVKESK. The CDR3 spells CASSTDSYYEQYF. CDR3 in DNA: TGTGCCAGCAGTACCGACAGCTACTACGAGCAGTACTTC.

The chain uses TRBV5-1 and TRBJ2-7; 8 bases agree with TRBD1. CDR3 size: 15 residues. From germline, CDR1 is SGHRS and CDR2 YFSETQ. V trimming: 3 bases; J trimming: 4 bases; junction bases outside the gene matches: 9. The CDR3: CASSYLAGGSYEQYF. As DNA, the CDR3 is TGCGCCAGCAGCTACCTGGCAGGGGGCTCGTACGAGCAGTACTTC. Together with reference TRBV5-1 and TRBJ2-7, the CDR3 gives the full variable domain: KAGVTQTPRYLIKTRGQQVTLSCSPISGHRSVSWYQQTPGQGLQFLFEYFSETQRNKGNFPGRFSGRQFSNSRSEMNVSTLELGDSALYLCASSYLAGGSYEQYFGPGTRLTVT.

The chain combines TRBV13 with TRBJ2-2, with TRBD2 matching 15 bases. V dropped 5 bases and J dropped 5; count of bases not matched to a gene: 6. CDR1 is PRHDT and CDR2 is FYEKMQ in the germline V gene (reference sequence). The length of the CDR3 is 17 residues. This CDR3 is CASSPFGTSGGTGELFF. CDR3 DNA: TGTGCCAGCAGCCCCTTCGGGACTAGCGGGGGGACCGGGGAGCTGTTTTTT.

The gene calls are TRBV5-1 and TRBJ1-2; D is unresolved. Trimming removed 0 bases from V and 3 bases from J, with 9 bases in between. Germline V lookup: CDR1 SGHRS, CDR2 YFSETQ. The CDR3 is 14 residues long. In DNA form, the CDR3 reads TGCGCCAGCAGCTTGGTTTCCGAGGACTATGGCTACACCTTC. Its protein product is CASSLVSEDYGYTF.